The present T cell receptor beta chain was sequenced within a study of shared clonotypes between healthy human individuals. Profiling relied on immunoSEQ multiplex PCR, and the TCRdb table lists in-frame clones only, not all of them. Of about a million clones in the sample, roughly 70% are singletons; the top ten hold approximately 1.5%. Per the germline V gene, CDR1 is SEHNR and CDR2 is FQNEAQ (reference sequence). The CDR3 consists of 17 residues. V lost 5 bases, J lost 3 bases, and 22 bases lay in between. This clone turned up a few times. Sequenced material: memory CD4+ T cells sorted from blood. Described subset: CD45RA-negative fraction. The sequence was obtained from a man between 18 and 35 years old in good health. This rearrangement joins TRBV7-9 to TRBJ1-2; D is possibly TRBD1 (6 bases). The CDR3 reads CASSPSRGGLNDYGYTF. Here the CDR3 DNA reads TGTGCCAGCAGCCCCTCTAGGGGGGGCCTGAATGACTATGGCTACACCTTC. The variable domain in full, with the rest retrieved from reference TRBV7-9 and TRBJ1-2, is DTGVSQNPRHKITKRGQNVTFRCDPISEHNRLYWYRQTLGQGPEFLTYFQNEAQLEKSRLLSDRFSAERPKGSFSTLEIQRTEQGDSAMYLCASSPSRGGLNDYGYTFGSGTRLTVV.